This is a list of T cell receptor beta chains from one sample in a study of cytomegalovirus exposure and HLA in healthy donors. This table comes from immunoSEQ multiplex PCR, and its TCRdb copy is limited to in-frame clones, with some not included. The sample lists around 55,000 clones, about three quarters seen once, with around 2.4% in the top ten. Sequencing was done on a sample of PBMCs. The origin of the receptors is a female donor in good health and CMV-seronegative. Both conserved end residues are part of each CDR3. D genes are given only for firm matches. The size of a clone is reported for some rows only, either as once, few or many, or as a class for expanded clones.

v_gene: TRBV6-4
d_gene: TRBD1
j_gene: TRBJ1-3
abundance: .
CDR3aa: CASRKGDRPPGNTIYF
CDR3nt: TGTGCCAGCAGGAAGGGGGACAGGCCTCCTGGGAACACCATATATTTT

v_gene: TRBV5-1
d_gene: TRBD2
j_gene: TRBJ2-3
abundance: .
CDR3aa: CASSTLAGVTDTQYF
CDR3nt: TGCGCCAGCAGCACCTTAGCGGGGGTCACAGATACGCAGTATTTT

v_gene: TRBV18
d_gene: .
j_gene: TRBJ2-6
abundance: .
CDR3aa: CASSPPTGSGANVLTF
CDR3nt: TGTGCCAGCTCACCACCAACAGGGAGTGGGGCCAACGTCCTGACTTTC

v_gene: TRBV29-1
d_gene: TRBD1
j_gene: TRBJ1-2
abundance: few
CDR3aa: CSVQPDRGGYTF
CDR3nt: TGCAGCGTTCAGCCGGACAGGGGCGGCTACACCTTC

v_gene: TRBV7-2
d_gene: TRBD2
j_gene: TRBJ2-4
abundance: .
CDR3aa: CASSSAGLAGQTTKNIQYF
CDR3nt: TGTGCCAGCAGCTCCGCGGGACTAGCGGGGCAGACGACCAAAAACATTCAGTACTTC

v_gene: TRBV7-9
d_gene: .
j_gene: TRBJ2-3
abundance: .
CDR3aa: CASSSTADTQYF
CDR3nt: TGTGCCAGCAGCTCGACTGCAGATACGCAGTATTTT

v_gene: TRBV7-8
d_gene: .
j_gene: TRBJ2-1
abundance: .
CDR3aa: CASSSAGHHEQFF
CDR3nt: TGTGCCAGCAGCTCCGCGGGGCACCATGAGCAGTTCTTC

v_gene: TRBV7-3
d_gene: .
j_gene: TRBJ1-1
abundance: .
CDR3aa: CASSLDSYTEAFF
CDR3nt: TGTGCCAGCAGCTTGGACAGCTACACTGAAGCTTTCTTT

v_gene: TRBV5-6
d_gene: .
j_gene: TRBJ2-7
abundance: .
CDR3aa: CASSSEGEQYF
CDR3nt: TGTGCCAGCAGTTCGGAGGGCGAGCAGTACTTC

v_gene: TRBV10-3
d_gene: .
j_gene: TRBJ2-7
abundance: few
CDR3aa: CAISDGTLGGHEQYF
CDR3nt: TGTGCCATCAGTGACGGGACACTCGGGGGGCACGAGCAGTACTTC

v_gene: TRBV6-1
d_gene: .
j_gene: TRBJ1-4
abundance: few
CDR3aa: CASSETQGGGPNEKLFF
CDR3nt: TGTGCCAGCAGTGAAACCCAGGGAGGGGGTCCTAATGAAAAACTGTTTTTT

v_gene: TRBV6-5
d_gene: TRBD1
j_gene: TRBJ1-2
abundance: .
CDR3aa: CASSRTGGGYGYTF
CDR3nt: TGTGCCAGCAGTCGCACAGGGGGCGGCTATGGCTACACCTTC

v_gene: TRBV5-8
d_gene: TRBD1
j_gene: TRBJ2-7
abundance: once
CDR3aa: CASSMGQGPYEQYF
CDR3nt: TGTGCCAGCAGCATGGGACAGGGGCCCTACGAGCAGTACTTC

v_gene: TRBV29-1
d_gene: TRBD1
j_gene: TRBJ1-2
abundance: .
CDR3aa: CSVRQGDGYTF
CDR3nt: TGCAGCGTTAGACAGGGAGACGGCTACACCTTC

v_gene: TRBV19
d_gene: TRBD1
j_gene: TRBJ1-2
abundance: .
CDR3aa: CASSIPGGSSNYGYTF
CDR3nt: TGTGCCAGTAGTATCCCAGGGGGCTCCTCTAACTATGGCTACACCTTC

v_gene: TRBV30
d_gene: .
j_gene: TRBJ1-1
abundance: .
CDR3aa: CAWGRGENTEAFF
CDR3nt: TGTGCCTGGGGCCGCGGGGAGAACACTGAAGCTTTCTTT

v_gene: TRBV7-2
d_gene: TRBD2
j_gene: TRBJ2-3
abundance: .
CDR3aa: CASSPRLGWGGSTDTQYF
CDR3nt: TGTGCCAGCAGCCCGCGCCTGGGGTGGGGGGGAAGCACAGATACGCAGTATTTT

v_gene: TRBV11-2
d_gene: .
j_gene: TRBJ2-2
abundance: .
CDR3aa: CASSLWRSGGMSGELFF
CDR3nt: TGTGCCAGCAGCTTATGGCGCTCCGGCGGGATGTCCGGGGAGCTGTTTTTT

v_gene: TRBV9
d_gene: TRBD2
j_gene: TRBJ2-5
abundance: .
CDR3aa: CASSLREAQETQYF
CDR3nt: TGTGCCAGCAGCCTACGGGAGGCCCAAGAGACCCAGTACTTC

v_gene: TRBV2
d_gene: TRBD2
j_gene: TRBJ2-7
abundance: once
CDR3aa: CASSDMSGRASYEQYF
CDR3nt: TGTGCCAGCAGTGATATGTCCGGGAGGGCCTCCTACGAGCAGTACTTC

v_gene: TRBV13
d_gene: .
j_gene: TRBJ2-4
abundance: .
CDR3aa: CASSIRGARRGAKNIQYF
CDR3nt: TGTGCCAGCAGCATTAGAGGGGCCCGCCGGGGGGCCAAAAACATTCAGTACTTC

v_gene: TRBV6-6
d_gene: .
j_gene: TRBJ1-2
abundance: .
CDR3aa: CASTQGSYGYTF
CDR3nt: TGTGCCAGCACCCAGGGGTCCTATGGCTACACCTTC

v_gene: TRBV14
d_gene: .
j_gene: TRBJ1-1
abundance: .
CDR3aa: CASQPPVTSSTEAFF
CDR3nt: TGTGCCAGCCAACCCCCCGTGACATCATCCACTGAAGCTTTCTTT

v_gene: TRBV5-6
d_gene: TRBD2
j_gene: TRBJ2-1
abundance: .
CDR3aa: CASSVGTSGGSEQFF
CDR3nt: TGTGCCAGCAGCGTCGGGACTAGCGGGGGGAGTGAGCAGTTCTTC

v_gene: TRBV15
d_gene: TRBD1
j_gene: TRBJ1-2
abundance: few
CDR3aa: CATSHRDRVRKTLGYTF
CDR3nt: TGTGCCACCAGCCACCGGGACAGGGTTCGCAAAACGTTGGGCTACACCTTC

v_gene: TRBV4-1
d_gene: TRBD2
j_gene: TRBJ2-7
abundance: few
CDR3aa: CASSQGASGSSYEQYF
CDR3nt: TGCGCCAGCAGCCAAGGGGCTAGCGGGAGTAGCTACGAGCAGTACTTC

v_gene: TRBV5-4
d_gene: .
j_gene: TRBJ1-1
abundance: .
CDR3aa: CASSLDNTEAFF
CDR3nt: TGTGCCAGCAGTTTAGATAACACTGAAGCTTTCTTT

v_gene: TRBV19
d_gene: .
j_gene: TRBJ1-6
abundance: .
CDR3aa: CASSIDFGQHYNSPLHF
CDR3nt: TGTGCCAGTAGTATAGATTTCGGACAGCACTATAATTCACCCCTCCACTTT

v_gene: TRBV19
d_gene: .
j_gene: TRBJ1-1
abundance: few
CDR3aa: CASSIGGVQNTEAFF
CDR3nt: TGTGCCAGTAGTATTGGGGGGGTCCAGAACACTGAAGCTTTCTTT

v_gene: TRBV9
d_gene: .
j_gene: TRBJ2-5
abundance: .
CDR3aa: CASSVATWASQETQYF
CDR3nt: TGTGCCAGCAGCGTAGCTACGTGGGCATCCCAAGAGACCCAGTACTTC

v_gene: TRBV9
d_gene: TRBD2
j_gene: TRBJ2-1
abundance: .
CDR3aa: CASSNRLAGVRGNEQFF
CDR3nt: TGTGCCAGCAGCAATCGACTAGCGGGAGTCCGGGGCAATGAGCAGTTCTTC

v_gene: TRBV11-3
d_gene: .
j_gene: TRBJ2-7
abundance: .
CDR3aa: CASSLWLVAEQYF
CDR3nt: TGTGCCAGCAGCTTATGGTTGGTGGCCGAGCAGTACTTC

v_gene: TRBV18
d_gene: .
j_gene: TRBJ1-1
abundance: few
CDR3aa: CASSPSVSAMNTEAFF
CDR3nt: TGTGCCAGCTCACCGTCGGTCAGCGCCATGAACACTGAAGCTTTCTTT

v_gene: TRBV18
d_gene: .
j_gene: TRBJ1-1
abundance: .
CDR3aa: CASSPVGGAMNTEAFF
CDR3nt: TGTGCCAGCTCCCCCGTGGGGGGGGCCATGAACACTGAAGCTTTCTTT

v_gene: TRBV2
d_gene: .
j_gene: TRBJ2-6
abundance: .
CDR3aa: CASSREGQVSGANVLTF
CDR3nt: TGTGCCAGCAGCCGTGAGGGTCAGGTCTCTGGGGCCAACGTCCTGACTTTC

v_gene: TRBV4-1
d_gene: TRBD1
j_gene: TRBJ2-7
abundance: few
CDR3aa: CASSQLDLLPGTGVTYEQYF
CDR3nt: TGCGCCAGCAGCCAACTTGATCTCTTACCCGGGACAGGCGTCACCTACGAGCAGTACTTC

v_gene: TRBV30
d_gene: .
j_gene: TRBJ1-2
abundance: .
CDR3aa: CAWSVTRVGYGYTF
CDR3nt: TGTGCCTGGAGTGTAACCAGGGTAGGGTATGGCTACACCTTC

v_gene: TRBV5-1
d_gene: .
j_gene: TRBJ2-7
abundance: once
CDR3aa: CASSYGSESYEQYF
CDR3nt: TGCGCCAGCAGCTATGGATCGGAGTCCTACGAGCAGTACTTC

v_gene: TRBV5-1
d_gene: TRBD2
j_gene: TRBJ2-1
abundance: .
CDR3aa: CASSSTSGYNEQFF
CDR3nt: TGCGCCAGCAGCTCGACTAGCGGATACAATGAGCAGTTCTTC

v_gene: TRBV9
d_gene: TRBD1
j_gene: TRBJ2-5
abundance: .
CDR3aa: CASSPHSAGTGVREQYF
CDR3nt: TGTGCCAGCAGCCCTCATTCCGCCGGGACAGGGGTTCGAGAGCAGTACTTC

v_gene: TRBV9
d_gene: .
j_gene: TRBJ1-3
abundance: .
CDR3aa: CASSVGGTGNTIYF
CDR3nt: TGTGCCAGCAGCGTAGGGGGCACTGGAAACACCATATATTTT

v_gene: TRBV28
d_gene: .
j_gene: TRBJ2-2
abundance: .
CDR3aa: CASSLSRDSTGELFF
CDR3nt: TGTGCCAGCAGTCTATCTCGGGACTCCACCGGGGAGCTGTTTTTT

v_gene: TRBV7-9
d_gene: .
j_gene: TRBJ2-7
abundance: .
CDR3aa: CSSRGRTYEQYF
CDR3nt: TGTTCCAGCAGGGGCAGGACCTACGAGCAGTACTTC

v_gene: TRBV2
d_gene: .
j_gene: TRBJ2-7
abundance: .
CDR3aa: CASTGGYEQYF
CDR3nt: TGTGCCAGCACAGGAGGCTACGAGCAGTACTTC

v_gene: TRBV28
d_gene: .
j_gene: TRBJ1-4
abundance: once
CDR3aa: CASSFSGSNEKLFF
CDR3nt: TGTGCCAGCAGTTTCTCGGGGAGTAATGAAAAACTGTTTTTT

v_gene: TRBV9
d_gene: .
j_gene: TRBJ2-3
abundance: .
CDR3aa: CASSVDRSINSTDTQYF
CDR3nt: TGTGCCAGCAGCGTAGATCGGTCCATTAATAGCACAGATACGCAGTATTTT

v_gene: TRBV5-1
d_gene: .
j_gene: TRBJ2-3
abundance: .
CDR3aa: CASSFGGRLATTDTQYF
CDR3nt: TGCGCCAGCAGCTTCGGGGGACGTCTGGCTACCACAGATACGCAGTATTTT

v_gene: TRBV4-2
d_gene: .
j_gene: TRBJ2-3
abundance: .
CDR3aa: CASSQDKRRTDTQYF
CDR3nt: TGTGCCAGCAGCCAAGATAAGAGGCGGACAGATACGCAGTATTTT

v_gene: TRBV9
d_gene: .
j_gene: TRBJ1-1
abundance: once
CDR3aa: CASSTEPNTEAFF
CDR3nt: TGTGCCAGCTCAACAGAGCCGAACACTGAAGCTTTCTTT

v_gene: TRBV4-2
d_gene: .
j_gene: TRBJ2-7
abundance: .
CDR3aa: CASSPTASYEQYF
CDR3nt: TGTGCCAGCAGCCCGACAGCTAGCTACGAGCAGTACTTC

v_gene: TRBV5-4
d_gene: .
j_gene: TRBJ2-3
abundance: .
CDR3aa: CASSPDRAGTDTQYF
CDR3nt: TGTGCCAGCAGCCCGGACAGAGCCGGCACAGATACGCAGTATTTT

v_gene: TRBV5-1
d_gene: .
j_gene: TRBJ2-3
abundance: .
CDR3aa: CASSRRPRGADTQYF
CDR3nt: TGCGCCAGCAGCCGGCGGCCCCGGGGAGCAGATACGCAGTATTTT

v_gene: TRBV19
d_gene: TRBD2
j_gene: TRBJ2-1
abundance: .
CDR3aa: CASSTQLLAGGSDEQFF
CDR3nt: TGTGCCAGTAGTACCCAACTACTAGCGGGGGGTTCGGATGAGCAGTTCTTC

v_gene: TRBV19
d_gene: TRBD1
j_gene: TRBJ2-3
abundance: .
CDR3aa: CASSIGTGGPTDTQYF
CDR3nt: TGTGCCAGTAGTATAGGGACAGGGGGCCCCACAGATACGCAGTATTTT

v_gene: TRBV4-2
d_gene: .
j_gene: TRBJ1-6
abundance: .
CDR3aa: CASSQGARDSPLHF
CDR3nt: TGTGCCAGCAGCCAGGGGGCCAGGGATTCACCCCTCCACTTT

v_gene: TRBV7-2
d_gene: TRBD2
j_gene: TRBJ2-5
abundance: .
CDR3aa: CASSLGTAGTSGLETQYF
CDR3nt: TGTGCCAGCAGCTTGGGAACTGCCGGGACTAGCGGGCTAGAGACCCAGTACTTC